The 5 T cell receptor beta chains reported below all come from one sample, sequenced in a study of T cells in Graves' hyperthyroidism and ophthalmopathy. The TCR beta CDR3 regions underwent amplification using RNA transcripts as the source. During a first-round RT-PCR of the TCR CDR3, the HTBI primer set was used. TCRdb ran MiXCR on the multiplex PCR reads and lists one entry per CDR3 protein. There are around 760,000 distinct CDR3 sequences in the sample; around 40% occur only once, and around 31% lies in the top ten. The material sequenced was blood. These TCRs come from a woman in her thirties or forties with Graves' hyperthyroidism.

The J gene is TRBJ2-1, the V gene TRBV20-1; D is unclear. The germline V gene has CDR1 DFQATT and CDR2 SNEGSKA (reference sequence). V was trimmed by 4 bases and J by 4 bases, leaving 2 bases between them. The CDR3 has 10 amino acids. CDR3 bases: TGCAGTGCTACTTACAATGAGCAGTTCTTC. Protein sequence: CSATYNEQFF.

J is TRBJ2-4 and V is TRBV20-1; D is perhaps TRBD1 or TRBD2 (6 bases each). Trimming removed 1 base from V and 0 bases from J, with 10 bases in between. In germline, CDR1 is DFQATT, CDR2 SNEGSKA (reference sequence). CDR3 length equals 15 residues. The DNA of the CDR3 is TGCAGTGCTAGAGCGGGGGCGACAGCCAAAAACATTCAGTACTTC. As protein: CSARAGATAKNIQYF.

This chain joins TRBV20-1 and TRBJ2-7; D may be TRBD2 (5 bases). CDR1 is DFQATT, CDR2 SNEGSKA, per germline (reference sequence). Trimming stripped 3 bases from V and 2 bases from J, with 32 bases between. The CDR3 covers 20 residues. CDR3 sequence reads: CSASGSPRGGQKSITYEQYF. CDR3 bases: TGCAGTGCTAGCGGGTCCCCTCGTGGAGGTCAGAAATCCATAACCTACGAGCAGTACTTC.

The table lists this clonotype with many counts. The CDR3 DNA sequence: TGTGCCAGCAATCGGGGGACTCAGCCCCAGCATTTT. Its protein product is CASNRGTQPQHF. The chain is built from TRBV2 and TRBJ1-5, with a weak D call TRBD1 (5 bases). The CDR3 extends over 12 amino acids. V was clipped by 7 bases and J by 6 bases, with 10 bases between them. CDR1 and CDR2 from the germline V gene are SNHLY and FYNNEI. The full variable domain, completed using reference TRBV2 and TRBJ1-5, is EPEVTQTPSHQVTQMGQEVILRCVPISNHLYFYWYRQILGQKVEFLVSFYNNEISEKSEIFDDQFSVERPDGSNFTLKIRSTKLEDSAMYFCASNRGTQPQHFGDGTRLSIL.

The chain carries TRBV28 and TRBJ2-7; weak D call: TRBD2 (5 bases). The CDR3 runs 15 residues. Germline CDR1 reads MDHEN; CDR2 reads SYDVKM. V shed 6 bases and J shed 7 bases, with 22 bases lying between them. The CDR3 loop reads CASSPRTAPYNEQYF. Written as DNA, the CDR3 is TGTGCCAGCAGCCCCCGGACTGCCCCCTACAATGAGCAGTACTTC.